Listed here are 10 T cell receptor beta chains from one sample, sequenced in a study of human T cells and chemical hapten exposure. In TCRdb, the RACE reads were re-called with MiXCR into one record per CDR3 protein. The sample lists 180,000 or so distinct CDR3 sequences, approximately 31% occurring once. The sample's time point: pre-sensitization, week 0. Described treatment: therapeutic diphenylcyclopropenone sensitization with weekly scalp DPC. This specimen consisted of whole blood, obtained in connection with sensitization to the hapten diphenylcyclopropenone (DPC). The receptors come from a woman aged 30 to 39 with alopecia areata. Some clones in this sample may be carry-over from other donors' samples.

Only one count was recorded for this clonotype. The chain links TRBV18 to TRBJ2-1; D gene ambiguous. The CDR3 spans 16 residues. Germline values: CDR1 KGHSH, CDR2 LQKENI. The V end was cut by 1 base, the J end by 0 bases, with 10 bases between. The CDR3 coding sequence is TGTGCCAGCTCACCACTAGGGTTGAGCTCCTACAATGAGCAGTTCTTC. This encodes CASSPLGLSSYNEQFF.

This clonotype was counted a few times. The chain employs TRBV11-1 and TRBJ2-5, with D unclear. This CDR3 contains 15 residues. Trimming cost V 4 bases and J 0 bases, with 12 bases left between them. The germline gives CDR1 SGHAT, CDR2 FQDESV (reference sequence). CDR3 in amino acids: CASSSDTPYQETQYF. In DNA, the CDR3 is TGTGCCAGCAGCTCCGACACTCCTTACCAAGAGACCCAGTACTTC.

Here the CDR3 reads CASSSLPLNSGNTIYF. The DNA of the CDR3 is TGTGCCAGCAGTTCCCTACCCTTGAACTCTGGAAACACCATATATTTT. The chain carries TRBV28 and TRBJ1-3; no clear D. Germline CDR1 is MDHEN and CDR2 is SYDVKM. This CDR3 comprises 16 residues. V was trimmed by 4 bases and J by 0 bases, leaving 13 bases between them.

This clonotype was counted a few times. The rearrangement links TRBV28 to TRBJ1-2; 8 bases line up with TRBD1. The CDR3 consists of 14 residues. CDR1 and CDR2 (germline): MDHEN, SYDVKM. V lost 2 bases and J lost 4; bases outside the gene matches: 3. In DNA, the CDR3 is TGTGCCAGCAGTTTAGGGACAGGAGTCTATGGCTACACCTTC. Translated: CASSLGTGVYGYTF.

A few counts support this clonotype. The chain is built from TRBV19 and TRBJ2-6, with 8 bases identical to TRBD1. This CDR3 has 16 residues. The junction had 5 bases not matched to a gene; V was cut back by 7 bases and J by 0 bases. In germline, CDR1 is LNHDA, CDR2 SQIVND (reference sequence). The CDR3 DNA is TGTGCCAGTACACGGGACAGGAACTCTGGGGCCAACGTCCTGACTTTC. It specifies CASTRDRNSGANVLTF.

The chain recombines TRBV28 with TRBJ2-2, with no clear D. CDR3 length: 12 residues. V was trimmed by 7 bases and J by 4 bases, leaving 7 bases between them. Germline CDR1 is MDHEN and CDR2 is SYDVKM. CDR3 nucleotide sequence: TGTGCCAGCACTGACCTCACCGGGGAGCTGTTTTTT. It specifies CASTDLTGELFF. Together with reference TRBV28 and TRBJ2-2, the CDR3 gives the full variable domain: DVKVTQSSRYLVKRTGEKVFLECVQDMDHENMFWYRQDPGLGLRLIYFSYDVKMKEKGDIPEGYSVSREKKERFSLILESASTNQTSMYLCASTDLTGELFFGEGSRLTVL.

This chain joins TRBV21-1 and TRBJ2-7. TRBV21-1 is a documented pseudogene. The CDR3 totals 11 residues. The CDR3 DNA sequence: TGTGCCAGCCCCCACTGGGGAGAGCAGTACTTC. As protein: CASPHWGEQYF.

This clonotype was counted between two and nine times. This sequence joins TRBV11-2 and TRBJ2-2, with D maybe TRBD2 (5 bases). The germline gives CDR1 SGHAT, CDR2 FQNNGV. This CDR3 spans 15 amino acids. Trimming shortened V by 3 bases and J by 4 bases, and 12 bases separated the two germline ends. The CDR3 here is CASSFQLVVTGELFF. In DNA, the CDR3 is TGTGCCAGCAGCTTCCAACTAGTGGTCACCGGGGAGCTGTTTTTT. The complete variable domain, with remaining parts taken from reference TRBV11-2 and TRBJ2-2, reads EAGVAQSPRYKIIEKRQSVAFWCNPISGHATLYWYQQILGQGPKLLIQFQNNGVVDDSQLPKDRFSAERLKGVDSTLKIQPAKLEDSAVYLCASSFQLVVTGELFFGEGSRLTVL.

The chain joins TRBV6-1 to TRBJ2-5, with D maybe TRBD2 (6 bases). The CDR3 contains 15 residues. Trimming shortened V by 1 base and J by 7 bases, and 16 bases separated the two germline ends. Germline lookup yields CDR1 MNHNS and CDR2 SASEGT. In DNA form, the CDR3 reads TGTGCCAGCAGTGAAGAATGGGACTCACAAAGGACCCAGTACTTC. It yields the protein CASSEEWDSQRTQYF.

This clonotype was detected a few times. V gene TRBV10-3 combines with J gene TRBJ2-7; TRBD2 matches at 12 bases. The CDR3 sequence is 15 residues long. CDR1 and CDR2 (germline): ENHRY, SYGVKD. V was clipped by 5 bases and J by 3 bases; unmatched bases: 5. CDR3 bases: TGTGCCATCAGTTTGACTAGCGGGGGAAACTACGAGCAGTACTTC. Amino acid sequence: CAISLTSGGNYEQYF.